Listed below are T cell receptor beta chains from one sample, sequenced in a study of graft-versus-host responses after intestinal transplantation. Some clones are missing from TCRdb's copy, which holds only in-frame ones; the method was immunoSEQ multiplex PCR. The table has around 110,000 clones, more than 85% seen once. Their specific antigens are unknown. The sequences come from unstimulated CD8+ T cells sorted from spleen or lymph node cells, collected before transplant. These receptors were taken from a human donor who was the organ donor for an intestinal transplant. The CDR3 runs from the conserved cysteine through the conserved F or W. Fields, in order: V gene, D gene, J gene, clone size, CDR3 DNA, CDR3 protein. D genes are given only for firm matches. Clone size is stated in some rows and not others, as once, few, many or a class when expanded.

>TRBV13|TRBD1|TRBJ2-5|.
TGTGCCAGCAGCTCGGACAGGGGGCTGAAGACCCAGTACTTC
CASSSDRGLKTQYF
>TRBV2|.|TRBJ2-7|.
TGTGCCAGCAGTGACACTTCCTACGAGCAGTACTTC
CASSDTSYEQYF
>TRBV10-3|.|TRBJ1-6|.
TGTGCCATCAGTGAAAGTCCCTCGGACAGAAATTCACCCCTCCACTTT
CAISESPSDRNSPLHF
>TRBV4-2|.|TRBJ2-3|.
TGTGCCAGCACCCAGGGGGGAGATACGCAGTATTTT
CASTQGGDTQYF
>TRBV5-6|TRBD1|TRBJ1-3|.
TGTGCCAGCAGCATGACAGGGCTGGGGGCTGGAAACACCATATATTTT
CASSMTGLGAGNTIYF
>TRBV2|TRBD2|TRBJ2-5|.
TGTGCCAGCAGTGAAGTAGTAGCGGGCAGTTGGGAGACCCAGTACTTC
CASSEVVAGSWETQYF
>TRBV19|.|TRBJ2-1|.
TGTGCCAGTAGTTTAGCGAGCCACAATGAGCAGTTCTTC
CASSLASHNEQFF
>TRBV5-1|TRBD1|TRBJ2-7|.
TGCGCCAGCAGCTTGAATTCCAGACAGGGGGCCTACGAGCAGTACTTC
CASSLNSRQGAYEQYF
>TRBV27|.|TRBJ2-3|.
TGTGCCAGCAGTCCCCTTAGCCGCTCTCGAGATACGCAGTATTTT
CASSPLSRSRDTQYF
>TRBV19|.|TRBJ1-3|.
TGTGCCAGTACCGACCCGGACGTTGGAAACACCATATATTTT
CASTDPDVGNTIYF
>TRBV19|TRBD2|TRBJ2-1|.
TGTGCCAGTAGTATACTAGCGGGGCCAAACAATGAGCAGTTCTTC
CASSILAGPNNEQFF
>TRBV6-6|TRBD2|TRBJ2-7|.
TGTGCCAGCAGTTGGACGACTAGCGGGACAACCTACGAGCAGTACTTC
CASSWTTSGTTYEQYF
>TRBV6-1|.|TRBJ2-1|.
TGTGCCAGCAGTCTCGACGGGGGCATGAATGAGCAGTTCTTC
CASSLDGGMNEQFF
>TRBV19|TRBD2|TRBJ2-1|.
TGTGCCAGCTCCGAGGGACTAGCGAGACACAATGAGCAGTTCTTC
CASSEGLARHNEQFF
>TRBV9|TRBD2|TRBJ2-1|.
TGTGCCAGCAGCGTAGACGGACTAGCGGGACCCCGCCCCCCCAATGAGCAGTTCTTC
CASSVDGLAGPRPPNEQFF
>TRBV5-1|.|TRBJ2-7|once
TGCGCCAGCAGCCCCACTTCGGACTCAGCCGGCTCCTACGAGCAGTACTTC
CASSPTSDSAGSYEQYF
>TRBV19|.|TRBJ2-2|.
TGTGCCAGTAGTATTACCCGACACGGGGTTAACACCGGGGAGCTGTTTTTT
CASSITRHGVNTGELFF
>TRBV5-1|TRBD2|TRBJ2-5|.
TGCGCCAGCAGCTTTGGACTAGCGGGAGAAGAGACCCAGTACTTC
CASSFGLAGEETQYF
>TRBV19|TRBD2|TRBJ2-1|.
TGTGCCAGTACGTCCGGGGGGTGGAATGAGCAGTTCTTC
CASTSGGWNEQFF
>TRBV2|.|TRBJ1-2|.
TGTGCCAGCAGTGGAAACAACTATGGCTACACCTTC
CASSGNNYGYTF
>TRBV28|.|TRBJ2-7|.
TGTGCCAGCATCAAACCCCCCCGCTCCTACGAGCAGTACTTC
CASIKPPRSYEQYF
>TRBV28|TRBD2|TRBJ2-1|.
TGTGCCAGCACCCAAATCGGGGGGTTCGATGAGCAGTTCTTC
CASTQIGGFDEQFF
>TRBV11-2|.|TRBJ2-3|.
TGTGCCAGCAGCTTAGCGGGTCTTGCAGATACGCAGTATTTT
CASSLAGLADTQYF
>TRBV6-6|.|TRBJ2-7|few
TGTGCCAGCAGTTACCGCACACGGGACGGAGGCTACGAGCAGTACTTC
CASSYRTRDGGYEQYF
>TRBV28|.|TRBJ1-5|.
TGTGCCAGCAGTTTTAGGGGCGGACTTAGCAATCAGCCCCAGCATTTT
CASSFRGGLSNQPQHF
>TRBV27|.|TRBJ1-1|few
TGTGCCAGCAGTTTAGTAGGGCCTACGAGCACTGAAGCTTTCTTT
CASSLVGPTSTEAFF
>TRBV13|.|TRBJ2-3|.
TGTGCCAGCAGCCGTAATGAGGGGGATAGCACAGATACGCAGTATTTT
CASSRNEGDSTDTQYF
>TRBV14|.|TRBJ1-1|.
TGTGCCAGCAGCTCCCTCCGAGACGGATTATTGAACACTGAAGCTTTCTTT
CASSSLRDGLLNTEAFF
>TRBV28|.|TRBJ2-7|.
TGTGCCAGCAGTTTAAATTTGTACGAGCAGTACTTC
CASSLNLYEQYF
>TRBV12-2|.|TRBJ2-5|.
TGTGCAAGTCGCCTATCCAGACAGGGGGCAACCCAAGAGACCCAGTACTTC
CASRLSRQGATQETQYF
>TRBV18|TRBD1|TRBJ1-5|.
TGTGCCAGCTCACCATGGGTTTTTTCAGGGGGTAAACAGCCCCAGCATTTT
CASSPWVFSGGKQPQHF
>TRBV23-1|.|TRBJ1-5|once
TGCGCCAGCAGTCTGGAGACAGACAATCAGCCCCAGCATTTT
CASSLETDNQPQHF
>TRBV27|TRBD1|TRBJ1-2|.
TGTGCCAGCAGTCCCCGACAGGGGGCTTTTTATGGCTACACCTTC
CASSPRQGAFYGYTF
>TRBV6-1|.|TRBJ2-1|.
TGTGCCAGCAGTGAGGGCCAGCTCTACAATGAGCAGTTCTTC
CASSEGQLYNEQFF
>TRBV29-1|TRBD2|TRBJ2-7|.
TGCAGCGTTGAAGATGTTGGTAGCGGGAAGGGGAAGGTCTTC
CSVEDVGSGKGKVF
>TRBV5-4|TRBD2|TRBJ2-7|.
TGTGCCAGCAGCGACGGGGGTAGCGGGATGGGCGAGCAGTACTTC
CASSDGGSGMGEQYF
>TRBV7-2|.|TRBJ1-2|.
TGTGCCAGCTCCCCGATGTGGGGGTATGGCTACACCTTC
CASSPMWGYGYTF
>TRBV4-1|.|TRBJ1-1|.
TGCGCCAGCAGCCAAGATCCAAACACTGAAGCTTTCTTT
CASSQDPNTEAFF
>TRBV21-1|.|TRBJ2-2|once
TGTGCCAGCAGCAAAGCGTACCCCCGGACAGGGTTGGGCACCGGGGAGCTGTTTTTT
CASSKAYPRTGLGTGELFF
>TRBV6-1|.|TRBJ1-2|.
TGTGCCAGCAGTGAAGGTTTGGGGGGCTACACCTTC
CASSEGLGGYTF
>TRBV28|.|TRBJ2-7|.
TGTGCCAGCAGTCCCCTACCTTCGCAAGGCTACGAGCAGTACTTC
CASSPLPSQGYEQYF
>TRBV9|.|TRBJ2-7|once
TGTGCCAGCAGCGTAGGTACCACAGGGAGTAGCGGGCGCTCCTACGAGCAGTACTTC
CASSVGTTGSSGRSYEQYF
>TRBV2|.|TRBJ2-2|.
TGTGCCAGCAGTGAAACAAGGCTAGCGATCAACACCGGGGAGCTGTTTTTT
CASSETRLAINTGELFF
>TRBV19|TRBD1|TRBJ1-6|once
TGTGCCAGTAGTATAAAGTCAGGGGGAGGCAATTCACCCCTCCACTTT
CASSIKSGGGNSPLHF